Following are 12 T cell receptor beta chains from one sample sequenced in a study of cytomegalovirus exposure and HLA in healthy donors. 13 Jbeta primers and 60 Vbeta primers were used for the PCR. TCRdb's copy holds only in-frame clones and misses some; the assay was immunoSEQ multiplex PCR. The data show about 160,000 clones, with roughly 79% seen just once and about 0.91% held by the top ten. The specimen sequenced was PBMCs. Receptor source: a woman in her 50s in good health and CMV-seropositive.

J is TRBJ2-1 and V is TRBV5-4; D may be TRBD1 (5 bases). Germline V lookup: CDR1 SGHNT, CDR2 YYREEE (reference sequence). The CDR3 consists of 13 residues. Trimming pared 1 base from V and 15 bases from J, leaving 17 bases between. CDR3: CASSLNQGQVAFF. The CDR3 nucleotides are TGTGCCAGCAGCTTGAACCAGGGTCAGGTGGCGTTCTTC.

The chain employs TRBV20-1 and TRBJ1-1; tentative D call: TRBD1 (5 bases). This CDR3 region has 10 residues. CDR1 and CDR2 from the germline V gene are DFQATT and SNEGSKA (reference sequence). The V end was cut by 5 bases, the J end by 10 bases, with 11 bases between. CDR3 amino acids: CSAGGSPAFF. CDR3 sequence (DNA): TGCAGTGCTGGGGGGAGCCCAGCTTTCTTT.

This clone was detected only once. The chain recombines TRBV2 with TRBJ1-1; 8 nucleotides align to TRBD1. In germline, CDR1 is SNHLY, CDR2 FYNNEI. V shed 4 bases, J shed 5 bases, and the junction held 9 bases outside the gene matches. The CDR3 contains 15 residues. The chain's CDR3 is CASSVKQGVGTEAFF. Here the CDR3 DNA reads TGTGCCAGCAGTGTTAAACAGGGGGTTGGGACTGAAGCTTTCTTT.

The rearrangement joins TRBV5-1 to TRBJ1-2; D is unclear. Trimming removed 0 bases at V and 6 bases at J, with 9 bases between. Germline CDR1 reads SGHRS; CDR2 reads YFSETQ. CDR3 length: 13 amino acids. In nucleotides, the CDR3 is TGCGCCAGCAGCTTGGACGCCTCAGATGGCTACACCTTC. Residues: CASSLDASDGYTF.

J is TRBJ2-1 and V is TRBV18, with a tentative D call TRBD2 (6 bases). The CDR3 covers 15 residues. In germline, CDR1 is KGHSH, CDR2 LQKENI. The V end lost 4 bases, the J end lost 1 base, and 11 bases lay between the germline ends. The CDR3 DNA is TGTGCCAGCTCACTTCGGGAGATGTCCTACAATGAGCAGTTCTTC. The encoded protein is CASSLREMSYNEQFF.

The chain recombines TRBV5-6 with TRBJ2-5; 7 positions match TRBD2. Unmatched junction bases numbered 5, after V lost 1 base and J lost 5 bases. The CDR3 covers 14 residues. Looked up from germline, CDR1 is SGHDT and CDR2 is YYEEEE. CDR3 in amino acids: CASSLFRGGETQYF. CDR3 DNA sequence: TGTGCCAGCAGCTTGTTTCGGGGAGGGGAGACCCAGTACTTC.

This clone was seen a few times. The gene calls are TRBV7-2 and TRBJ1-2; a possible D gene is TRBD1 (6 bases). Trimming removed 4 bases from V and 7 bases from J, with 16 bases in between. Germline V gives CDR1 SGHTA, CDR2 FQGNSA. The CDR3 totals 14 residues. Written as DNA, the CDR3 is TGTGCCAGCAGCTCGATAACAGGGAATCGTGGCTACACCTTC. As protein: CASSSITGNRGYTF.

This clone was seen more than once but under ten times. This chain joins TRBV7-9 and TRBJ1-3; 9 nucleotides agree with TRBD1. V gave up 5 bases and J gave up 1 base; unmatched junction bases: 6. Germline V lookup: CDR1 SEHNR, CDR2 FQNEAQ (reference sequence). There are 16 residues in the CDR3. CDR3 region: CASSPGQGFSGNTIYF. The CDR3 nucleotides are TGTGCCAGCAGCCCGGGACAGGGTTTTTCTGGAAACACCATATATTTT.

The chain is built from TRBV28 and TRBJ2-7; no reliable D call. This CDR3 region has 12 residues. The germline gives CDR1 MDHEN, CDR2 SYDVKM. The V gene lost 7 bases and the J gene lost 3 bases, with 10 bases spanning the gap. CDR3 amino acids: CASTGSGYEQYF. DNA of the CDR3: TGTGCCAGCACCGGGTCCGGCTACGAGCAGTACTTC.

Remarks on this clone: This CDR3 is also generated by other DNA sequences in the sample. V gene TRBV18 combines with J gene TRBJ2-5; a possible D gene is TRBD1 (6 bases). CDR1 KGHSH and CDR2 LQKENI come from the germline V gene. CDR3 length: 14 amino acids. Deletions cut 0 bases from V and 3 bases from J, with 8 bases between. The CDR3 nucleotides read TGTGCCAGCTCACCACCTGGACAGAAAGAGACCCAGTACTTC. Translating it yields CASSPPGQKETQYF.

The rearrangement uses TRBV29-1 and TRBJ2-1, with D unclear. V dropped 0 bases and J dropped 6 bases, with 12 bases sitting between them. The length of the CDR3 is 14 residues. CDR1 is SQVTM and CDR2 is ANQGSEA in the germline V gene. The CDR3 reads CSVEDRLGGNEQFF. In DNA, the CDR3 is TGCAGCGTTGAAGATCGACTTGGTGGCAATGAGCAGTTCTTC.

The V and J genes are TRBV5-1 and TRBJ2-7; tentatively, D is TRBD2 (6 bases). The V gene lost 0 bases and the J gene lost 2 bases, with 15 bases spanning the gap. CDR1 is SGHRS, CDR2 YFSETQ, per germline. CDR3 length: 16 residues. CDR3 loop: CASSLETEGDPYEQYF. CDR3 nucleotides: TGCGCCAGCAGCTTGGAAACGGAGGGTGACCCCTACGAGCAGTACTTC.